This TCR beta chain was recorded in a study of T cell responses to AZD1222 COVID-19 vaccine. Overall study findings and caveats: None of the repertoires were sampled until the peak T cell response had passed. In a largely white British group with more females than males, clonal diversity was possibly underestimated. Two doses of AZD1222 preceded a rise in Spike-specific TCR breadth and depth.

Sequenced by immunoSEQ multiplex PCR; TCRdb stores in-frame clones only, minus some. Found here are over 130,000 clones, approximately 94% of them singletons; the top ten hold roughly 1.3%. On this clone: The target antigen is unknown.

V was pared by 4 bases and J by 3 bases, with 7 bases of the junction left unmatched. Germline assignment: CDR1 MGHRA and CDR2 YSYEKL. CDR3 length equals 17 residues. The genes are TRBV4-1 and TRBJ1-6; 9 positions agree with TRBD1. Sequencing used peripheral blood, obtained on day 0 of AZD1222 vaccination. The sequence was collected from an adult in good health. CDR3 region: CASSPWTGVFYNSPLHF. The CDR3, as DNA: TGCGCCAGCAGCCCATGGACAGGGGTATTCTATAATTCACCCCTCCACTTT.